This T cell receptor beta chain was identified in a study of cytomegalovirus exposure and HLA in healthy donors. Study observations and caveats: The majority of TCR sequences were rare, yet some public TCRs appeared in many donors.

This clone has only a few counts. Its antigen is as yet unknown. Researchers ran the PCR with 60 Vbeta and 13 Jbeta primers. TCRdb keeps only in-frame clones here, not all; method: immunoSEQ multiplex PCR. Counted here are about 160,000 clones, 80% occurring once; the ten biggest clones make up about 9.7%. Trimming shortened V by 6 bases and J by 6 bases, and 14 bases separated the two germline ends. Germline CDR1 is MGHDK and CDR2 is SYGVNS. The CDR3 totals 13 residues. The rearrangement uses TRBV25-1 and TRBJ1-2; possible D gene TRBD1, 5 bases. This receptor was obtained from a man aged 18 to 35 in good health and CMV-seropositive. The sample was PBMCs. The CDR3 DNA follows: TGTGCCAGCAGCCTGTCAACAGGAGATGGCTACACCTTC. This encodes CASSLSTGDGYTF.